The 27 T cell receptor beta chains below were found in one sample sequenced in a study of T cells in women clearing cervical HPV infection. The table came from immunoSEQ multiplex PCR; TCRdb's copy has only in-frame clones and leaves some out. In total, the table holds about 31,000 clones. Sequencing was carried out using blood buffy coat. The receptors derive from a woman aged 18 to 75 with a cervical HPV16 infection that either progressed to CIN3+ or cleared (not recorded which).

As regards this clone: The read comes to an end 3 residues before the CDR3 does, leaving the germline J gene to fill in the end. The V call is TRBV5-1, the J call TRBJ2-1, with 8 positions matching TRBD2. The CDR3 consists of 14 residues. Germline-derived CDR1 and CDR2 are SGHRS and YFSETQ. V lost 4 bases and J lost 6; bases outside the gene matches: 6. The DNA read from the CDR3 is TGCGCCAGCAGCGGGACTAGTTGGTTCAATGAG. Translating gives CASSGTSWFNE. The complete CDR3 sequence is CASSGTSWFNEQFF.

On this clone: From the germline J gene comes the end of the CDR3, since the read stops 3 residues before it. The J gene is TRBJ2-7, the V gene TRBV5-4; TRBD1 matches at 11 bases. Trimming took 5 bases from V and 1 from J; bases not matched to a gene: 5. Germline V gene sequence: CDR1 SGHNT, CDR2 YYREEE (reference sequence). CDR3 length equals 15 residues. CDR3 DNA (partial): TGTGCCAGCAGACCGGACAGGGGGCCATCCTACGAG. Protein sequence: CASRPDRGPSYE. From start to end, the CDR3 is CASRPDRGPSYEQYF. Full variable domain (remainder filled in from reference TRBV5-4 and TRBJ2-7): ETGVTQSPTHLIKTRGQQVTLRCSSQSGHNTVSWYQQALGQGPQFIFQYYREEENGRGNFPPRFSGLQFPNYSSELNVNALELDDSALYLCASRPDRGPSYEQYFGPGTRLTVT.

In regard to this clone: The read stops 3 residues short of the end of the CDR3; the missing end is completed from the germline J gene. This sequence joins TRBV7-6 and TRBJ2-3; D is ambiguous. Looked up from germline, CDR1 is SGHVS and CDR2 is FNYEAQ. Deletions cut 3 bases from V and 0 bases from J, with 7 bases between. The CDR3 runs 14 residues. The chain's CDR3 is CASSFGPSTDTQYF. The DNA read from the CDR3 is TGTGCCAGCAGCTTTGGGCCTAGCACAGATACG.

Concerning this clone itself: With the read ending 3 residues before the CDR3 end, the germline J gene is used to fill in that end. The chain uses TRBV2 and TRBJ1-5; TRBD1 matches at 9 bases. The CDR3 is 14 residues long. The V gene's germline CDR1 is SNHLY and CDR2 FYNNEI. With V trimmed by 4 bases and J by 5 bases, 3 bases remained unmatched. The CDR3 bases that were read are TGTGCCAGCAGTGGGACAGGGGAGGATCAGCCC. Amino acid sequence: CASSGTGEDQP. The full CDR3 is CASSGTGEDQPQHF. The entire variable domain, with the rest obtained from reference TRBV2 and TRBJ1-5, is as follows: EPEVTQTPSHQVTQMGQEVILRCVPISNHLYFYWYRQILGQKVEFLVSFYNNEISEKSEIFDDQFSVERPDGSNFTLKIRSTKLEDSAMYFCASSGTGEDQPQHFGDGTRLSIL.

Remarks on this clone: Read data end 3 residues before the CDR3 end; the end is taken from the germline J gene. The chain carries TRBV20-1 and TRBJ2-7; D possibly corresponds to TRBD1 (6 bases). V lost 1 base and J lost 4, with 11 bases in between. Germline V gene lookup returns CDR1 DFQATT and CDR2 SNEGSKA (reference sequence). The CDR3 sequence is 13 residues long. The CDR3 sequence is CSARGYQGYEQYF. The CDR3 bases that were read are TGCAGTGCTAGAGGGTACCAGGGGTACGAG.

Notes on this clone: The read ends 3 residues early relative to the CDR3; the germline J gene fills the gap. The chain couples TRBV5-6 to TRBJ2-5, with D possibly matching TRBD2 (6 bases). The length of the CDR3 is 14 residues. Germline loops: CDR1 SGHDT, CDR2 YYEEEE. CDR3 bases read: TGTGCCAGCAGCCGGGGGTTCAGCACAGATACC. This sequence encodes CASSRGFSTDT. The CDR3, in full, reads CASSRGFSTDTQYF.

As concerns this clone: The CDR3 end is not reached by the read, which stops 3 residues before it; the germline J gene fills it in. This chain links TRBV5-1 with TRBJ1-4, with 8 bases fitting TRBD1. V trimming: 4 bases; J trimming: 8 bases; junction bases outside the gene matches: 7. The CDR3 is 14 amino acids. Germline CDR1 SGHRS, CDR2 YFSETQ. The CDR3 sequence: CASSPLQGEEKLFF. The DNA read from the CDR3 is TGCGCCAGCAGCCCGCTACAGGGGGAGGAAAAA.

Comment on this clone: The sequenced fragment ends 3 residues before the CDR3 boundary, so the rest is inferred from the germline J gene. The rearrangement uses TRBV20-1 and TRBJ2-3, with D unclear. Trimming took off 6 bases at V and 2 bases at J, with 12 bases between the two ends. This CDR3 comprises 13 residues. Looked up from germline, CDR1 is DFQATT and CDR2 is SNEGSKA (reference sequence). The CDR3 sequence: CSAPSTYTDTQYF. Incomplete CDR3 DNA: TGCAGTGCCCCTTCCACCTACACAGATACG.

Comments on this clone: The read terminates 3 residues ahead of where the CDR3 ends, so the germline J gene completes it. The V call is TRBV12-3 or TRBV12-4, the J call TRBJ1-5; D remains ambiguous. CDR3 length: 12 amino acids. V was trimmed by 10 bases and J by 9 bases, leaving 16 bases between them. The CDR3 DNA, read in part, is TGTGCCACCCGCATCTCGGGTGGGCCC. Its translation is CATRISGGP. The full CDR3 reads CATRISGGPQHF.

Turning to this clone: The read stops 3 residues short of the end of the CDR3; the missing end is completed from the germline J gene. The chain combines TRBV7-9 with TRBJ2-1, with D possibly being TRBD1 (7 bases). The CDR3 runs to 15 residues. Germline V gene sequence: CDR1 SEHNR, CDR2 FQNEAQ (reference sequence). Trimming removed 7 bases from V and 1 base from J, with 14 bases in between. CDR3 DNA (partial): TGTGCCAGCACCCTGACAGGGAGGTCCTACAATGAG. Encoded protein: CASTLTGRSYNE. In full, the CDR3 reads CASTLTGRSYNEQFF.

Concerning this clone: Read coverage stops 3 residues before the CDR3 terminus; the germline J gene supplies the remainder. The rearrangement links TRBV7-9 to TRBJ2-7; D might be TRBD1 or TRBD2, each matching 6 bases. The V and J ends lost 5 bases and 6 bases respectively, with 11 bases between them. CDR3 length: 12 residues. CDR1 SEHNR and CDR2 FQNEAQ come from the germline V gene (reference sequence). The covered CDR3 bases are TGTGCCAGCAGCCGCGGAGGGGGCGAG. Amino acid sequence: CASSRGGGE. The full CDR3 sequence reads CASSRGGGEQYF.

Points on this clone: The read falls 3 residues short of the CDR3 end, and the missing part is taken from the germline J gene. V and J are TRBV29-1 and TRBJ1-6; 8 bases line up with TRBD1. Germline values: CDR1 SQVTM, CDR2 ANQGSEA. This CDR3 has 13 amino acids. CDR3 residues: CSVLTGQGGSLHF. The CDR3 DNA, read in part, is TGCAGCGTTCTGACAGGACAGGGAGGATCC.

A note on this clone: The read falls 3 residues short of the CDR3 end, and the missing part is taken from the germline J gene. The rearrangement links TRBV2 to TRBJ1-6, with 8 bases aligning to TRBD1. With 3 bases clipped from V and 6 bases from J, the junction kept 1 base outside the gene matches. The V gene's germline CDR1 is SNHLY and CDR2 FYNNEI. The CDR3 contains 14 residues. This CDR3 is CASSDGQGNSPLHF. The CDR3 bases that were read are TGTGCCAGCAGTGACGGACAGGGTAATTCACCC.

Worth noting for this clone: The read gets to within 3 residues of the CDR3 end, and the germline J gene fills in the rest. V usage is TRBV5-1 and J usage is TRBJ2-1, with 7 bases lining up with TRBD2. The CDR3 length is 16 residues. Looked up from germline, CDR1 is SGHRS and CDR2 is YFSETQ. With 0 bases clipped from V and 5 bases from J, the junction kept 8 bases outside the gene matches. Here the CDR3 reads CASSLAGWGGNNEQFF. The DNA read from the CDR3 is TGCGCCAGCAGCTTGGCTGGGTGGGGGGGGAACAATGAG.

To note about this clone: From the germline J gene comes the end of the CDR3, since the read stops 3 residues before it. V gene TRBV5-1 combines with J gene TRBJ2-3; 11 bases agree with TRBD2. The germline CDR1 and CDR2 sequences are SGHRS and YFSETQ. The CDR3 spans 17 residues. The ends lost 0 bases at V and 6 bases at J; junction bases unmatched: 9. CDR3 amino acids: CASSLELAGVGRDTQYF. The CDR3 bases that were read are TGCGCCAGCAGCTTGGAACTAGCGGGGGTCGGGCGCGATACG. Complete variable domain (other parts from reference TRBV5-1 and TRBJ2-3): KAGVTQTPRYLIKTRGQQVTLSCSPISGHRSVSWYQQTPGQGLQFLFEYFSETQRNKGNFPGRFSGRQFSNSRSEMNVSTLELGDSALYLCASSLELAGVGRDTQYFGPGTRLTVL.

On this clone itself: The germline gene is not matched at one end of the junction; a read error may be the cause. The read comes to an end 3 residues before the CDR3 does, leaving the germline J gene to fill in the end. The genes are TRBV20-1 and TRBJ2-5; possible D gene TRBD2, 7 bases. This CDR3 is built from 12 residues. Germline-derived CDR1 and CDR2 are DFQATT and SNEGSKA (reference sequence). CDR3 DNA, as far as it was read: TGCAGTGTTAGAGGGGGGGTGGAGACC. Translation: CSVRGGVET. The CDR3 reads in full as CSVRGGVETQYF.

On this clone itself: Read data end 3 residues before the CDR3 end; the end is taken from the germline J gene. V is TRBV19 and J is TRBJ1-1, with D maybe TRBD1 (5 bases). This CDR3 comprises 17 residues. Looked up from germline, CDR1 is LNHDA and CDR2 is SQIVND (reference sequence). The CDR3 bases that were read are TGTACCGGTACCGGGGGGATAATACCCTTGGGGGGCACTGAA. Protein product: CTGTGGIIPLGGTE. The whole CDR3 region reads CTGTGGIIPLGGTEAFF.

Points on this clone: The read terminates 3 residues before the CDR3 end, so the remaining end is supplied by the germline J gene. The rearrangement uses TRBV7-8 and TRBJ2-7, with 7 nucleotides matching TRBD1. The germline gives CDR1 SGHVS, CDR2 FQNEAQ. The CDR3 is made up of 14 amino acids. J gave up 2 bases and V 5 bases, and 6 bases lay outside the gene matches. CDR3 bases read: TGTGCCAGCAGCCCTAACAGGGGTGCCTACGAG. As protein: CASSPNRGAYE. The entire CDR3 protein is CASSPNRGAYEQYF.

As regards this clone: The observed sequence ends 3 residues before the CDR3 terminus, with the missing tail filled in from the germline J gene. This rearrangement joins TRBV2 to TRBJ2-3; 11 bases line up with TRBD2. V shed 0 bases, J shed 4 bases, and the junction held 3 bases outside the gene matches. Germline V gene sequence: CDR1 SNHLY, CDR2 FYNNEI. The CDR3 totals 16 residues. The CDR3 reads CASSEASGGDADTQYF. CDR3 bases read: TGTGCCAGCAGTGAAGCTAGCGGGGGGGACGCAGATACG. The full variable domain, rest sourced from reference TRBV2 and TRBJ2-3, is EPEVTQTPSHQVTQMGQEVILRCVPISNHLYFYWYRQILGQKVEFLVSFYNNEISEKSEIFDDQFSVERPDGSNFTLKIRSTKLEDSAMYFCASSEASGGDADTQYFGPGTRLTVL.

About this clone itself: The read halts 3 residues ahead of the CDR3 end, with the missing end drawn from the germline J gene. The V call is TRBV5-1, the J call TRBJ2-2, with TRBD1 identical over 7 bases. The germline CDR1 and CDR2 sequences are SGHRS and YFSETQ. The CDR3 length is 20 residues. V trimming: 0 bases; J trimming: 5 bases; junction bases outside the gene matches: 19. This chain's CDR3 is CASSLDGTVTDTLWTGELFF. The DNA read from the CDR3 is TGCGCCAGCAGCTTGGACGGGACAGTCACTGATACTCTTTGGACCGGGGAG.

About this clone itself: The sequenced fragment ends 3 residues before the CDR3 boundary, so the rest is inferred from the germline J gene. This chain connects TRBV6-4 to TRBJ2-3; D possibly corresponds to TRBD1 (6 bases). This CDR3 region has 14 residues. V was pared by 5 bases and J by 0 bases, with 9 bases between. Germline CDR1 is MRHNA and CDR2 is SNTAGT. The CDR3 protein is CASSTGSSTDTQYF. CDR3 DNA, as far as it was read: TGTGCCAGCAGTACAGGGTCTAGCACAGATACG.

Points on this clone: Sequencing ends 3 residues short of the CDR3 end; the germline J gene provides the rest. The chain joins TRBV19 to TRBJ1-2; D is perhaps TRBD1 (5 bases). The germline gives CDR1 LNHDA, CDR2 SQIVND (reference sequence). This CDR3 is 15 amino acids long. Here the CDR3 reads CASSIGGRRAGGYTF. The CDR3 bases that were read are TGTGCCAGTAGTATCGGCGGCCGTCGGGCAGGGGGC.

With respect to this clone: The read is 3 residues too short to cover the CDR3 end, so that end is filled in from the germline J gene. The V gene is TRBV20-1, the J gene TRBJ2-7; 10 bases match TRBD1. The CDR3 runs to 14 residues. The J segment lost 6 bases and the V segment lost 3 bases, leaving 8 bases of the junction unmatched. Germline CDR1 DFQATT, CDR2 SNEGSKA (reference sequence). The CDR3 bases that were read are TGCAGTGCTAGCCGGGACAGGGGTCTAGGCGAG. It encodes CSASRDRGLGE. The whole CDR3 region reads CSASRDRGLGEQYF.

The covered CDR3 bases are TGTGCCAGTACCACGGACAGGGCCTACAATCAGCCC. As protein: CASTTDRAYNQP. The entire CDR3 sequence reads CASTTDRAYNQPQHF. V usage is TRBV19 and J usage is TRBJ1-5; TRBD1 matches at 8 bases. The missing CDR3 end, 3 residues past where the read stops, is filled in from the germline J gene. The germline V gene has CDR1 LNHDA and CDR2 SQIVND (reference sequence). Trimming at V came to 7 bases and at J to 3 bases, leaving 8 bases not matched to a gene. This CDR3 is built from 15 residues. The full variable domain, completed using reference TRBV19 and TRBJ1-5, is DGGITQSPKYLFRKEGQNVTLSCEQNLNHDAMYWYRQDPGQGLRLIYYSQIVNDFQKGDIAEGYSVSREKKESFPLTVTSAQKNPTAFYLCASTTDRAYNQPQHFGDGTRLSIL.

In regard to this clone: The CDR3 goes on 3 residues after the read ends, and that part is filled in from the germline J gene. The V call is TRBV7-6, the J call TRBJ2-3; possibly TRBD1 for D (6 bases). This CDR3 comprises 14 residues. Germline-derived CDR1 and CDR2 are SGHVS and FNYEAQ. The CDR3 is CASSPQGLGETQYF. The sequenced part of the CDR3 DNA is TGTGCCAGCAGCCCCCAGGGGCTCGGGGAGACG.

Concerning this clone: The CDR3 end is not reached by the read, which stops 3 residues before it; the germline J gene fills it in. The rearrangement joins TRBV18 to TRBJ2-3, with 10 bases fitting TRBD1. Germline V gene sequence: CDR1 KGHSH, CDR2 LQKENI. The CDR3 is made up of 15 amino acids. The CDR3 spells CASSPGQGRLETQYF. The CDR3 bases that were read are TGTGCCAGCTCACCGGGACAGGGGAGATTGGAGACG.

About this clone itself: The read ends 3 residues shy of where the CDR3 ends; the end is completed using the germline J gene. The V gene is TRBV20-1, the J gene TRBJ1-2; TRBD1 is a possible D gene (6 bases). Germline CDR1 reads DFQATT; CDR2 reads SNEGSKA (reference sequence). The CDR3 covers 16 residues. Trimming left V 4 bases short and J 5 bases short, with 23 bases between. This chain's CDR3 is CSATDPQGTLFYGYTF. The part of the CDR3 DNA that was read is TGCAGTGCTACAGATCCACAGGGAACCCTTTTTTATGGC.